These 12 T cell receptor beta chains share one sample of origin, sequenced in a study of cytomegalovirus exposure and HLA in healthy donors. Researchers ran the PCR with 60 Vbeta and 13 Jbeta primers. Only in-frame clones appear in the TCRdb table, and some are missing; sequencing was by immunoSEQ multiplex PCR. The sample consists of about 78,000 clones, over 55% of them appearing once. Source material: PBMCs. These receptors all stem from a man aged 30 to 45 in good health and CMV-seropositive.

The V and J genes are TRBV5-4 and TRBJ2-5; D remains unclear. This CDR3 has 13 residues. Germline values: CDR1 SGHNT, CDR2 YYREEE (reference sequence). V lost 6 bases and J lost 2, with 11 bases in between. CDR3 residues: CASMPEEQETQYF. DNA for the CDR3: TGTGCCAGCATGCCAGAGGAACAAGAGACCCAGTACTTC.

The V gene is TRBV4-3, the J gene TRBJ2-1; TRBD2 agrees at 10 bases. CDR1 is LGHNA, CDR2 YSLEER, per germline. The V gene end was trimmed by 2 bases and the J gene end by 7 bases; junction bases not matched to a gene: 17. The CDR3 is 19 residues long. CDR3 nucleotides: TGCGCCAGCAGCCAACGCATCTTTACAATAGCGGGAGGAAGGAATGAGCAGTTCTTC. Amino acids: CASSQRIFTIAGGRNEQFF.

This clone showed up just once. The J gene is TRBJ2-6, the V gene TRBV7-9, with TRBD1 matching over 8 bases. The junction had 10 bases not matched to a gene; V was cut back by 6 bases and J by 0 bases. The CDR3 is 18 residues long. The germline V gene encodes CDR1 SEHNR and CDR2 FQNEAQ (reference sequence). The CDR3 region has the DNA TGTGCCAGCAGGCTAGAGGGGGACAGGTCCTCTGGGGCCAACGTCCTGACTTTC. Translation: CASRLEGDRSSGANVLTF.

The genes are TRBV7-3 and TRBJ1-1, with D maybe TRBD1 (6 bases). Trimming removed 6 bases from V and 3 bases from J, with 11 bases in between. Germline V gene lookup returns CDR1 SGHTA and CDR2 FQGTGA. The CDR3 totals 13 residues. The CDR3, as DNA: TGTGCCAGCAGTCGGGACATTTACACTGAAGCTTTCTTT. Its protein product is CASSRDIYTEAFF.

The genes are TRBV14 and TRBJ1-1; 8 bases are shared with TRBD1. This CDR3 is 15 amino acids long. V was pared by 5 bases and J by 1 base, with 6 bases of the junction left unmatched. Per the germline V gene, CDR1 is SGHDN and CDR2 is FVKESK. CDR3 nucleotides: TGTGCCAGCAGCACCCGGGACAGGTCGAACACTGAAGCTTTCTTT. Translation gives CASSTRDRSNTEAFF.

The chain links TRBV5-1 to TRBJ2-1; 9 positions agree with TRBD1. J was trimmed by 3 bases and V by 1 base; bases with no gene match: 2. The CDR3 is made up of 15 amino acids. Germline assignment: CDR1 SGHRS and CDR2 YFSETQ. CDR3 coding DNA: TGCGCCAGCAGCTTGACAGGGGGCGGCTACAATGAGCAGTTCTTC. This translates into CASSLTGGGYNEQFF.

V and J are TRBV19 and TRBJ2-5; 12 nucleotides line up with TRBD2. The CDR3 extends over 17 amino acids. CDR1 and CDR2 from the germline V gene are LNHDA and SQIVND (reference sequence). J gave up 9 bases and V 3 bases, and 14 bases lay outside the gene matches. As DNA, the CDR3 is TGTGCCAGTAGTATTACCTCCGGACTTCTAGCGGGGGGGTCCCAGTACTTC. The encoded protein is CASSITSGLLAGGSQYF. Based on the CDR3 plus reference TRBV19 and TRBJ2-5, the full variable domain is DGGITQSPKYLFRKEGQNVTLSCEQNLNHDAMYWYRQDPGQGLRLIYYSQIVNDFQKGDIAEGYSVSREKKESFPLTVTSAQKNPTAFYLCASSITSGLLAGGSQYFGPGTRLLVL.

The rearrangement joins TRBV5-1 to TRBJ2-2; 10 nucleotides line up with TRBD2. The V gene end was trimmed by 9 bases and the J gene end by 3 bases; junction bases not matched to a gene: 8. This CDR3 spans 15 amino acids. From germline, CDR1 is SGHRS and CDR2 YFSETQ. The CDR3 reads CATHSGRGDTGELFF. The CDR3 DNA is TGCGCCACCCACAGCGGGAGGGGCGACACCGGGGAGCTGTTTTTT.

The table lists this clone with a few counts. The V call is TRBV19, the J call TRBJ2-1; D perhaps matches TRBD1 (5 bases). This CDR3 is 14 amino acids long. V shed 5 bases and J shed 9 bases, with 17 bases lying between them. Germline-derived CDR1 and CDR2 are LNHDA and SQIVND (reference sequence). The CDR3 reads CASSVNRLKGEQFF. The CDR3 DNA sequence: TGTGCCAGTAGTGTGAACAGGTTAAAGGGTGAGCAGTTCTTC.

This chain links TRBV27 with TRBJ2-2, with 8 bases fitting TRBD1. Per germline, CDR1 MNHEY and CDR2 SMNVEV (reference sequence). This CDR3 region has 14 residues. V dropped 2 bases and J dropped 5; count of bases not matched to a gene: 1. The CDR3 protein is CASSLGQGTGELFF. The CDR3, as DNA: TGTGCCAGCAGTTTAGGACAGGGAACCGGGGAGCTGTTTTTT.

This clone has only a few counts. The chain couples TRBV2 to TRBJ1-4; D might be TRBD1 (5 bases). Trimming took 8 bases from V and 0 from J, leaving 10 bases between them. CDR3 length: 14 amino acids. Germline V gene lookup returns CDR1 SNHLY and CDR2 FYNNEI. The CDR3 nucleotides read TGTGCCAGCGGGAGGGGTGCAACTAATGAAAAACTGTTTTTT. Its protein product is CASGRGATNEKLFF. The entire variable domain, with the rest obtained from reference TRBV2 and TRBJ1-4, is as follows: EPEVTQTPSHQVTQMGQEVILRCVPISNHLYFYWYRQILGQKVEFLVSFYNNEISEKSEIFDDQFSVERPDGSNFTLKIRSTKLEDSAMYFCASGRGATNEKLFFGSGTQLSVL.

The J gene is TRBJ2-7, the V gene TRBV6-1, with TRBD2 matching over 11 bases. Looked up from germline, CDR1 is MNHNS and CDR2 is SASEGT. The V and J ends lost 8 bases and 7 bases, in that order; junction bases with no gene match: 10. The CDR3 sequence is 14 residues long. DNA of the CDR3: TGTGCCAGCTCCTTAGCGGGAGGGCCGGGAGAGCAGTACTTC. Translated, it gives CASSLAGGPGEQYF.